Presented here are 10 T cell receptor beta chains from one specimen sequenced in a study of blood T cells in healthy people across ages. Combining a sample-barcoded 5' primer with a J-beta primer mix, a second PCR ran for about 7 to 11 cycles. TCRdb re-analysed the 5' RACE reads in MiXCR, keeping a single row per CDR3 protein. Found here are hundreds of thousands of distinct CDR3 sequences, around three fifths of them singletons; the top ten hold 35% to 40%. Source material: blood. The receptors were gathered from a man in his 60s in good health.

This clonotype was observed a few times. The chain recombines TRBV7-2 with TRBJ1-6, with D perhaps matching TRBD1 (6 bases). Looked up from germline, CDR1 is SGHTA and CDR2 is FQGNSA. The V gene lost 2 bases and the J gene lost 3 bases, with 8 bases spanning the gap. The CDR3 has 15 amino acids. The CDR3 region has the DNA TGTGCCAGCAGCTTAAACAGGGACTATAATTCACCCCTCCACTTT. Protein: CASSLNRDYNSPLHF.

J is TRBJ2-1 and V is TRBV11-1; 15 bases align to TRBD2. The CDR3 runs 15 residues. The V gene's germline CDR1 is SGHAT and CDR2 FQDESV (reference sequence). V trimming: 7 bases; J trimming: 11 bases; junction bases outside the gene matches: 9. The CDR3 region has the DNA TGTGCCAGCAACAGTGCCGGGACTAGCGGGGGGCAGCAGTTCTTC. Translating it yields CASNSAGTSGGQQFF.

This chain links TRBV7-2 with TRBJ1-2, with D perhaps TRBD1 (5 bases). Germline values: CDR1 SGHTA, CDR2 FQGNSA. The CDR3 extends over 15 amino acids. Trimming stripped 3 bases from V and 8 bases from J, with 19 bases between. DNA of the CDR3: TGTGCCAGCAGCTTCAGTGGGACGTCTTTCGGAGGCTACACCTTC. It is translated as CASSFSGTSFGGYTF.

This clonotype has only a few counts. The chain couples TRBV5-5 to TRBJ2-6; tentative D call: TRBD2 (5 bases). CDR1 is SGHKS, CDR2 YYEKEE, per germline (reference sequence). CDR3 length: 17 residues. V was clipped by 3 bases and J by 4 bases, with 17 bases between them. The CDR3 here is CASSSRTEAAGANVLTF. Written as DNA, the CDR3 is TGTGCCAGCAGCTCACGGACCGAAGCGGCCGGGGCCAACGTCCTGACTTTC.

The chain uses TRBV20-1 and TRBJ1-2, with 9 bases lining up with TRBD1. V shed 4 bases, J shed 4 bases, and the junction held 1 base outside the gene matches. The germline gives CDR1 DFQATT, CDR2 SNEGSKA (reference sequence). The CDR3 is made up of 12 amino acids. The CDR3, as DNA: TGCAGTGCTAAGACAGGGGGCTATGGCTACACCTTC. Translated, it gives CSAKTGGYGYTF.

This chain links TRBV4-1 with TRBJ1-4; 9 positions agree with TRBD1. The germline gives CDR1 MGHRA, CDR2 YSYEKL. CDR3 length: 14 amino acids. V lost 0 bases to trimming and J lost 8 bases; unmatched junction nucleotides: 1. The CDR3 region is CASSQDGQGEKLFF. The CDR3 DNA reads as TGCGCCAGCAGCCAAGATGGACAGGGGGAAAAACTGTTTTTT.

Ten or more counts support this clonotype. The V gene is TRBV15, the J gene TRBJ2-5; D is uncertain. With 0 bases removed from V and 4 bases from J, the gap between germline ends came to 6 bases. This CDR3 spans 13 amino acids. The germline CDR1 and CDR2 sequences are LNHNV and YYDKDF (reference sequence). In DNA, the CDR3 is TGTGCCACCAGCAGAGACCTGGGAGAGACCCAGTACTTC. Translation gives CATSRDLGETQYF. Full variable domain (rest looked up from reference TRBV15 and TRBJ2-5): DAMVIQNPRYQVTQFGKPVTLSCSQTLNHNVMYWYQQKSSQAPKLLFHYYDKDFNNEADTPDNFQSRRPNTSFCFLDIRSPGLGDTAMYLCATSRDLGETQYFGPGTRLLVL.

The chain joins TRBV29-1 to TRBJ2-6; 7 bases align to TRBD1. After removal of 3 bases from V and 2 bases from J, the junction contained 4 bases not matched to a gene. The CDR3 is made up of 15 amino acids. Germline CDR1 reads SQVTM; CDR2 reads ANQGSEA. The CDR3 reads CSVEDTGAGANVLTF. Here the CDR3 DNA reads TGCAGCGTTGAGGACACAGGGGCTGGGGCCAACGTCCTGACTTTC.

The chain employs TRBV4-2 and TRBJ1-6, with 11 bases aligning to TRBD1. The CDR3 runs 15 residues. Germline CDR1 and CDR2: LGHNA and YNFKEQ. J lost 9 bases, V lost 5 bases, and 6 bases had no gene match. The CDR3 sequence is CASSDRDRGGSPLHF. In nucleotides, the CDR3 is TGTGCCAGCAGCGACCGGGACAGGGGGGGTTCACCCCTCCACTTT.

The CDR3, as DNA: TGTGCCAGCAGCTTTGGGACAGGGGTTGGGCAAGAGACCCAGTACTTC. Protein product: CASSFGTGVGQETQYF. The chain couples TRBV7-2 to TRBJ2-5, with TRBD1 matching over 10 bases. This CDR3 has 16 residues. V lost 3 bases to trimming and J lost 2 bases; unmatched junction nucleotides: 6. Germline V gives CDR1 SGHTA, CDR2 FQGNSA.